The 10 T cell receptor beta chains below all came from one sample that was sequenced in a study of cytomegalovirus exposure and HLA in healthy donors. Primers: 60 Vbeta forward and 13 Jbeta reverse. Generated by immunoSEQ multiplex PCR, the TCRdb table keeps only in-frame clones and is missing some. The sample yields roughly 98,000 clones, around 75% seen once. Sequenced: PBMCs. The source of these receptors is a man aged 18 to 29 in good health and CMV-seropositive.

The CDR3 coding sequence is TGTGCCAGCAGCCCAAGCTCCGGGACAGCCAGCTCCTACGAGCAGTACTTC. Translation: CASSPSSGTASSYEQYF. The chain carries TRBV7-9 and TRBJ2-7; 7 nucleotides match TRBD1. The J segment lost 0 bases and the V segment lost 5 bases, leaving 13 bases of the junction unmatched. This CDR3 is 17 amino acids long. In germline, CDR1 is SEHNR, CDR2 FQNEAQ (reference sequence).

This clone was detected only a few times. The V call is TRBV28, the J call TRBJ2-5; 7 bases are shared with TRBD2. CDR3 length: 16 amino acids. V lost 2 bases to trimming and J lost 2 bases; unmatched junction nucleotides: 8. Germline V gene sequence: CDR1 MDHEN, CDR2 SYDVKM. CDR3 protein: CASSLLAGETQETQYF. CDR3 sequence (DNA): TGTGCCAGCAGTTTACTGGCGGGGGAAACGCAAGAGACCCAGTACTTC. Drawing the rest from reference TRBV28 and TRBJ2-5, the complete variable domain is DVKVTQSSRYLVKRTGEKVFLECVQDMDHENMFWYRQDPGLGLRLIYFSYDVKMKEKGDIPEGYSVSREKKERFSLILESASTNQTSMYLCASSLLAGETQETQYFGPGTRLLVL.

The gene calls are TRBV7-3 and TRBJ2-7; 11 nucleotides align to TRBD2. V was clipped by 5 bases and J by 5 bases; unmatched bases: 5. The V gene's germline CDR1 is SGHTA and CDR2 FQGTGA. The CDR3 runs 14 residues. This CDR3 is CASSVSGGVHEQYF. The CDR3 nucleotides read TGTGCCAGCAGCGTTAGCGGGGGGGTCCACGAGCAGTACTTC.

The rearrangement uses TRBV28 and TRBJ2-5; possibly TRBD2 for D (7 bases). The V and J ends lost 8 bases and 3 bases respectively, with 13 bases between them. The CDR3 length is 13 residues. Germline-derived CDR1 and CDR2 are MDHEN and SYDVKM. In DNA, the CDR3 is TGTGCCAGCCGGGGGGCGGATAAAGAGACCCAGTACTTC. This sequence encodes CASRGADKETQYF.

The rearrangement links TRBV28 to TRBJ2-1; D not certain. The V gene lost 6 bases and the J gene lost 9 bases, with 15 bases spanning the gap. The germline V gene has CDR1 MDHEN and CDR2 SYDVKM. The CDR3 runs 13 residues. This CDR3 reads CASSPRLNGEQFF. CDR3 coding DNA: TGTGCCAGCAGCCCTCGATTGAACGGTGAGCAGTTCTTC.

The gene calls are TRBV7-6 and TRBJ2-5, with D maybe TRBD1 (5 bases). Per the germline V gene, CDR1 is SGHVS and CDR2 is FNYEAQ. V lost 5 bases and J 0 bases, leaving 10 bases between the germline ends. The CDR3 is 14 amino acids. CDR3 nucleotide sequence: TGTGCCAGCAGCCAGGCCAGGGACCAAGAGACCCAGTACTTC. Its protein is CASSQARDQETQYF.

The V call is TRBV7-8, the J call TRBJ1-3; D is possibly TRBD1 (6 bases). The V end lost 3 bases, the J end lost 2 bases, and 17 bases lay between the germline ends. From germline, CDR1 is SGHVS and CDR2 FQNEAQ. There are 17 residues in the CDR3. CDR3 in DNA: TGTGCCAGCAGCTTGTACCTGGGACACACCCCTGGAAACACCATATATTTT. Protein: CASSLYLGHTPGNTIYF.

This clone appeared once. The V and J genes are TRBV9 and TRBJ2-3, with D possibly matching TRBD1 (6 bases). Trimming took off 3 bases at V and 0 bases at J, with 14 bases between the two ends. This CDR3 comprises 16 residues. Germline V gene lookup returns CDR1 SGDLS and CDR2 YYNGEE. As DNA, the CDR3 is TGTGCCAGCAGCGCCCTAGACAGGCCTAGCACAGATACGCAGTATTTT. Protein sequence: CASSALDRPSTDTQYF.

V and J are TRBV27 and TRBJ2-7, with TRBD2 as a possible D gene (5 bases). The CDR3 runs to 10 residues. With 8 bases removed from V and 3 bases from J, the gap between germline ends came to 5 bases. CDR1 is MNHEY, CDR2 SMNVEV, per germline (reference sequence). The chain's CDR3 is CASGLYEQYF. As DNA, the CDR3 is TGTGCCAGCGGACTCTACGAGCAGTACTTC.

About this clone: Different DNA sequences within this sample yield the same CDR3. The V and J genes are TRBV30 and TRBJ1-5; D gene ambiguous. CDR3 size: 15 residues. The germline V and J ends were trimmed by 0 bases and 0 bases, with 9 bases remaining between them. Germline V gene data show CDR1 as GTSNPN and CDR2 as SVGIG (reference sequence). CDR3 sequence: CAWSVGQYSNQPQHF. CDR3 nucleotides: TGTGCCTGGAGTGTTGGGCAGTATAGCAATCAGCCCCAGCATTTT.